The 17 T cell receptor beta chains given below trace back to one sample, sequenced in a study of spatial heterogeneity in lung cancer. TCRdb processed the 5' RACE reads anew with MiXCR; each CDR3 protein has one entry. The table has tens of thousands of distinct CDR3 sequences, around 12% seen once. The sample's time point: sample taken at primary tumor resection. TCRs were sequenced from unsorted whole RNA of tumor, nontumor lung or PBMC. The material was PBMCs, obtained at surgery. The receptors were sampled from a male donor with early-stage non-small cell lung cancer.

This clonotype was seen a few times. The gene calls are TRBV7-9 and TRBJ2-5; D may be TRBD2 (6 bases). Germline values: CDR1 SEHNR, CDR2 FQNEAQ (reference sequence). Trimming pared 2 bases from V and 3 bases from J, leaving 13 bases between. The CDR3 is 15 residues long. CDR3 amino acids: CASSLMRRVKETQYF. The CDR3 DNA reads TGTGCCAGCAGCTTAATGAGGAGGGTGAAAGAGACCCAGTACTTC.

This clonotype has just a few counts. The gene calls are TRBV7-3 and TRBJ2-2; D is uncertain. The V gene's germline CDR1 is SGHTA and CDR2 FQGTGA. CDR3 length: 13 amino acids. The ends were cut back, 5 bases at V and 5 bases at J, with 9 bases in the middle. The CDR3 DNA sequence: TGTGCCAGCAGCCCATTTGGTACCGGGGAGCTGTTTTTT. Protein product: CASSPFGTGELFF.

J is TRBJ1-1 and V is TRBV5-1; TRBD1 matches at 7 bases. Trimming removed 7 bases from V and 0 bases from J; junction bases left unmatched: 6. Germline V lookup: CDR1 SGHRS, CDR2 YFSETQ. The CDR3 covers 14 residues. CDR3 sequence reads: CASGKGQLNTEAFF. In nucleotides, the CDR3 is TGCGCCAGCGGTAAGGGACAGTTGAACACTGAAGCTTTCTTT.

V usage is TRBV24-1 and J usage is TRBJ2-2; D perhaps matches TRBD2 (7 bases). Germline V CDR1 and CDR2: KGHDR, SFDVKD. The CDR3 contains 17 residues. The germline V and J ends were trimmed by 2 bases and 0 bases, with 12 bases remaining between them. The CDR3 bases are TGTGCCACCAGTGATTCCCCGGGGGGCCCGAACACCGGGGAGCTGTTTTTT. Translated: CATSDSPGGPNTGELFF.

This clonotype was observed many times. The genes are TRBV7-9 and TRBJ1-1; possibly TRBD1 for D (5 bases). This CDR3 comprises 15 residues. Germline CDR1 SEHNR, CDR2 FQNEAQ (reference sequence). V was cut by 2 bases and J by 0 bases, with 10 bases left in between. The chain's CDR3 is CASSLTEGMNTEAFF. The CDR3 DNA reads TGTGCCAGCAGCTTAACAGAGGGGATGAACACTGAAGCTTTCTTT.

This clonotype was seen more than once but under ten times. The V and J genes are TRBV11-2 and TRBJ1-2; no definite D call. Germline loops: CDR1 SGHAT, CDR2 FQNNGV. This CDR3 contains 15 residues. V lost 1 base to trimming and J lost 2 bases, with 11 bases between them. The CDR3 spells CASSLVEGWNYGYTF. The CDR3 coding sequence is TGTGCCAGCAGCTTAGTCGAGGGCTGGAACTATGGCTACACCTTC.

With respect to this clonotype: Compared with germline, one end of the junction differs, possibly owing to a read error. CDR3 bases: TGCAGTGATAGGGCGTATAGCAATCAGCACCAGCATTTT. It yields the protein CSDRAYSNQHQHF. The chain combines TRBV20-1 with TRBJ1-5, with D uncertain. Germline CDR1 reads DFQATT; CDR2 reads SNEGSKA (reference sequence). This CDR3 spans 13 amino acids.

V is TRBV7-9 and J is TRBJ1-2, with TRBD1 matching 7 bases. CDR3 length equals 13 residues. After removal of 3 bases from V and 8 bases from J, the junction contained 6 bases not matched to a gene. Looked up from germline, CDR1 is SEHNR and CDR2 is FQNEAQ (reference sequence). In DNA form, the CDR3 reads TGTGCCAGCAGCTTGGGAGGGGGCGACGGCTACACCTTC. Its protein is CASSLGGGDGYTF.

This rearrangement joins TRBV6-1 to TRBJ2-7; D uncertain. The V end lost 2 bases, the J end lost 0 bases, and 5 bases lay between the germline ends. Per the germline V gene, CDR1 is MNHNS and CDR2 is SASEGT. The CDR3 length is 13 residues. The CDR3 protein is CASSENSSYEQYF. CDR3 DNA sequence: TGTGCCAGCAGTGAAAACAGCTCCTACGAGCAGTACTTC.

This clonotype occurred once. The chain has TRBV27 and TRBJ2-7; 7 bases line up with TRBD1. The CDR3 sequence is 14 residues long. The trim removed 5 bases at V and 5 bases at J, leaving 9 bases unmatched. In germline, CDR1 is MNHEY, CDR2 SMNVEV (reference sequence). DNA for the CDR3: TGTGCCAGCAGTCCGACACAGGGGTTCGACGAGCAGTACTTC. It translates to CASSPTQGFDEQYF.

The CDR3 region is CASSLAAGPPTDTQYF. The CDR3 region has the DNA TGTGCCAGCAGCTTAGCGGCGGGGCCCCCCACAGATACGCAGTATTTT. The gene calls are TRBV7-6 and TRBJ2-3, with D perhaps TRBD2 (6 bases). V was trimmed by 0 bases and J by 2 bases, leaving 12 bases between them. The germline gives CDR1 SGHVS, CDR2 FNYEAQ. This CDR3 has 16 residues.

CDR3 DNA: TGTGCCAGCACTTCTGGCGGCGGCCAAGAGACCCAGTACTTC. Protein: CASTSGGGQETQYF. The V call is TRBV28, the J call TRBJ2-5; D ambiguous. CDR3 size: 14 residues. Looked up from germline, CDR1 is MDHEN and CDR2 is SYDVKM. V lost 7 bases, J lost 1 base, and 13 bases lay in between.

The V call is TRBV29-1, the J call TRBJ2-3; TRBD2 aligns across 7 bases. V dropped 5 bases and J dropped 2; count of bases not matched to a gene: 7. Per the germline V gene, CDR1 is SQVTM and CDR2 is ANQGSEA. This CDR3 has 14 amino acids. CDR3 nucleotide sequence: TGCAGCGTTAGGCGGGAGCCTCTCACAGATACGCAGTATTTT. This codes for CSVRREPLTDTQYF.

This clonotype was detected only a few times. J is TRBJ1-2 and V is TRBV6-1, with D perhaps matching TRBD1 (5 bases). Trimming shortened V by 2 bases and J by 0 bases, and 13 bases separated the two germline ends. Germline assignment: CDR1 MNHNS and CDR2 SASEGT. This CDR3 has 16 amino acids. CDR3 DNA: TGTGCCAGCAGTGAATTGGGACGGCAAGCTAACTATGGCTACACCTTC. It specifies CASSELGRQANYGYTF.

The CDR3 coding sequence is TGCAGCGTTGTGGGGGACTTCGGAAGGGATGAGCAGTTCTTC. This encodes CSVVGDFGRDEQFF. The chain links TRBV29-1 to TRBJ2-1; D possibly corresponds to TRBD2 (6 bases). Germline V gene data show CDR1 as SQVTM and CDR2 as ANQGSEA. The V end lost 4 bases, the J end lost 8 bases, and 18 bases lay between the germline ends. There are 14 residues in the CDR3.

This chain joins TRBV29-1 and TRBJ2-7, with 8 bases that match TRBD1. Germline CDR1 and CDR2: SQVTM and ANQGSEA. The V gene end was trimmed by 6 bases and the J gene end by 3 bases; junction bases not matched to a gene: 7. The CDR3 consists of 13 residues. The CDR3 nucleotides are TGCAGCGTCAACCTCAGGGGGCTCTACGAGCAGTACTTC. This sequence encodes CSVNLRGLYEQYF.

This chain joins TRBV6-5 and TRBJ2-5, with D perhaps given as TRBD1 or TRBD2 (5 bases each). CDR1 and CDR2 (germline): MNHEY, SVGAGI. Trimming removed 7 bases from V and 7 bases from J, with 16 bases in between. This CDR3 comprises 13 residues. The CDR3 DNA reads TGTGCCAGCACCCAGGGAGACCGAGGGACCCAGTACTTC. It codes for CASTQGDRGTQYF.